These 6 T cell receptor beta chains were all obtained from the same sample, sequenced in a study of cytomegalovirus exposure and HLA in healthy donors (dated by TCRdb to about 2017). Libraries were made using the immunoSEQ multiplex PCR assay. The multiplex PCR relied on a mix of 60 forward primers for TCR Vbeta segments and 13 reverse primers for TCR Jbeta segments. Here the immuneACCESS table is served through TCRdb, limited to in-frame sequences with V and J called. Missing clones are a known gap in these copies; in checked studies unresolved V genes cover under half, and the rest lacks a known reason. In all, the sample holds about 160,000 clones, and approximately 78% of those were seen once. About 7.7% of the sample is taken by the ten largest. Sequenced: PBMCs. The receptors originated from a woman between 25 and 40 years old in good health and CMV-seropositive.

The chain links TRBV27 to TRBJ2-6, with D perhaps matching TRBD2 (5 bases). The CDR3 runs to 16 residues. V was shortened by 0 bases and J by 2 bases, with 8 bases between the two germline ends. Germline CDR1 is MNHEY and CDR2 is SMNVEV (reference sequence). This CDR3 reads CASSLSSGTGANVLTF. The CDR3, as DNA: TGTGCCAGCAGTTTATCGTCGGGAACTGGGGCCAACGTCCTGACTTTC.

This chain uses TRBV19 with TRBJ1-5; D gene unclear. The CDR3 is made up of 15 amino acids. The V gene's germline CDR1 is LNHDA and CDR2 SQIVND (reference sequence). V dropped 4 bases and J dropped 2 bases, with 12 bases sitting between them. The CDR3 protein is CASSTVGERNQPQHF. The CDR3 region has the DNA TGTGCCAGTAGTACTGTCGGAGAGCGCAATCAGCCCCAGCATTTT.

This chain joins TRBV4-2 and TRBJ2-3, with TRBD2 matching over 12 bases. This CDR3 has 16 residues. The germline V gene has CDR1 LGHNA and CDR2 YNFKEQ. The trim removed 3 bases at V and 5 bases at J, leaving 6 bases unmatched. CDR3 nucleotide sequence: TGTGCCAGCAGCCAGCCTAGCGGGGGGGCCGTAGATACGCAGTATTTT. This sequence encodes CASSQPSGGAVDTQYF.

In its sample, this clone was seen once. J is TRBJ1-1 and V is TRBV25-1; 7 bases agree with TRBD1. The CDR3 has 15 residues. Germline CDR1 MGHDK, CDR2 SYGVNS. V lost 4 bases and J lost 5; bases outside the gene matches: 10. The CDR3 region has the DNA TGTGCCAGCAGTGCTCCGGGACAGAGTTTTACTGAAGCTTTCTTT. It specifies CASSAPGQSFTEAFF.

V is TRBV7-8 and J is TRBJ1-3, with D hard to call. CDR1 and CDR2 (germline): SGHVS, FQNEAQ. V was shortened by 6 bases and J by 1 base, with 4 bases between the two germline ends. This CDR3 comprises 12 residues. The CDR3: CASSHSGNTIYF. The CDR3 coding sequence is TGTGCCAGCAGTCATTCTGGAAACACCATATATTTT. Filled out from reference TRBV7-8 and TRBJ1-3, the complete variable domain reads GAGVSQSPRYKVAKRGQDVALRCDPISGHVSLFWYQQALGQGPEFLTYFQNEAQLDKSGLPSDRFFAERPEGSVSTLKIQRTQQEDSAVYLCASSHSGNTIYFGEGSWLTVV.

This rearrangement joins TRBV30 to TRBJ2-1, with 13 positions matching TRBD2. Unmatched junction bases numbered 6, after V lost 0 bases and J lost 10 bases. Germline CDR1 GTSNPN, CDR2 SVGIG (reference sequence). This CDR3 is built from 15 residues. The CDR3 DNA is TGTGCCTGGAGTGTAACTAGCGGGGGGGTAAGGGAGCAGTTCTTC. The encoded protein is CAWSVTSGGVREQFF. Combining the CDR3 with reference TRBV30 and TRBJ2-1 gives the whole variable domain SQTIHQWPATLVQPVGSPLSLECTVEGTSNPNLYWYRQAAGRGLQLLFYSVGIGQISSEVPQNLSASRPQDRQFILSSKKLLLSDSGFYLCAWSVTSGGVREQFFGPGTRLTVL.